The 8 T cell receptor beta chains below come from one sample, sequenced in a study of cytomegalovirus exposure and HLA in healthy donors. Use of 60 Vbeta and 13 Jbeta primers characterized the PCR. Only in-frame clones appear in the TCRdb table, and some are missing; sequencing was by immunoSEQ multiplex PCR. There are 40,000 or so clones in the sample; approximately 90% occur only once, and 8% lies in the top ten. Sequencing was done on a sample of PBMCs. The source is a woman in her forties in good health and CMV-seropositive.

The rearrangement links TRBV9 to TRBJ2-3; D is possibly TRBD1 (6 bases). Trimming shortened V by 2 bases and J by 0 bases, and 10 bases separated the two germline ends. The CDR3 is 15 amino acids. Germline CDR1 and CDR2: SGDLS and YYNGEE. The CDR3 sequence is CASSVTQGSTDTQYF. CDR3 sequence (DNA): TGTGCCAGCAGCGTCACGCAGGGGAGCACAGATACGCAGTATTTT.

V usage is TRBV30 and J usage is TRBJ1-1; D ambiguous. Germline V CDR1 and CDR2: GTSNPN, SVGIG (reference sequence). V was trimmed by 4 bases and J by 2 bases, leaving 5 bases between them. The CDR3 extends over 11 amino acids. In nucleotides, the CDR3 is TGTGCCTGGAACAGCAACACTGAAGCTTTCTTT. This encodes CAWNSNTEAFF.

This chain joins TRBV5-1 and TRBJ2-1; 13 positions match TRBD2. This CDR3 region has 16 residues. Germline values: CDR1 SGHRS, CDR2 YFSETQ. The junction had 4 bases not matched to a gene; V was cut back by 5 bases and J by 2 bases. This CDR3 is CASSRLAGGTYNEQFF. The CDR3 coding sequence is TGCGCCAGCAGTCGACTAGCGGGGGGCACCTACAATGAGCAGTTCTTC.

CDR3 bases: TGTGCCAGCACCCCCCGCGGCAGGGGGCCCCACGAGCAGTACTTC. Translating gives CASTPRGRGPHEQYF. The chain combines TRBV6-5 with TRBJ2-7; 8 nucleotides agree with TRBD1. The germline V gene has CDR1 MNHEY and CDR2 SVGAGI. The CDR3 covers 15 residues. With V trimmed by 7 bases and J by 5 bases, 13 bases remained unmatched.

V is TRBV6-6 and J is TRBJ1-4, with D tentatively TRBD1 (5 bases). This CDR3 spans 14 amino acids. Germline V CDR1 and CDR2: MNHNY, SVGAGI (reference sequence). Trimming removed 6 bases from V and 7 bases from J, with 15 bases in between. CDR3 sequence: CASRSQGMGEKLFF. The CDR3 nucleotides read TGTGCCAGCAGAAGTCAGGGAATGGGTGAAAAACTGTTTTTT.

This chain connects TRBV16 to TRBJ2-1; 8 nucleotides agree with TRBD2. The CDR3 covers 15 residues. The V gene's germline CDR1 is KGHSY and CDR2 FQNENV. The junction had 5 bases not matched to a gene; V was cut back by 2 bases and J by 5 bases. CDR3 residues: CASSQRAGLDNEQFF. The CDR3 DNA reads TGTGCCAGCAGCCAAAGAGCGGGACTAGACAATGAGCAGTTCTTC. Full variable domain (outside the CDR3, taken from reference TRBV16 and TRBJ2-1): GEEVAQTPKHLVRGEGQKAKLYCAPIKGHSYVFWYQQVLKNEFKFLISFQNENVFDETGMPKERFSAKCLPNSPCSLEIQATKLEDSAVYFCASSQRAGLDNEQFFGPGTRLTVL.

This clone is medium-sized. Additional DNA sequences in this sample encode the identical CDR3. The J gene is TRBJ1-1, the V gene TRBV28; D ambiguous. The CDR3 extends over 13 amino acids. Germline CDR1 is MDHEN and CDR2 is SYDVKM. With 7 bases removed from V and 11 bases from J, the gap between germline ends came to 20 bases. The CDR3 sequence is CASTDRRGTQAFF. The CDR3, as DNA: TGTGCCAGCACCGACCGACGGGGAACCCAGGCTTTCTTT.

This clone has only a few counts. The genes are TRBV6-6 and TRBJ1-2; 9 bases map to TRBD1. Losses at the gene ends were 4 bases for V and 8 bases for J; bases not matched to a gene: 8. The CDR3 covers 14 residues. Germline V CDR1 and CDR2: MNHNY, SVGAGI (reference sequence). The CDR3 bases are TGTGCCAGCAGTTCTAAACAGGGGGCGGGAGGCTACACCTTC. Its translation: CASSSKQGAGGYTF.